The next 22 T cell receptor beta chains were all read from a single sample in a study of cytomegalovirus exposure and HLA in healthy donors. The PCR used 60 Vbeta and 13 Jbeta primers. Generated by immunoSEQ multiplex PCR, the TCRdb table keeps only in-frame clones and is missing some. The data contain 90,000 to 130,000 clones, 55% to 70% of them singletons. The sequenced sample was PBMCs. The source of these receptors is a woman aged 25-40 years in good health and CMV-seronegative.

The rearrangement joins TRBV5-6 to TRBJ2-2, with D possibly matching TRBD1 (5 bases). This CDR3 is 15 amino acids long. Germline V CDR1 and CDR2: SGHDT, YYEEEE. V dropped 4 bases and J dropped 1 base, with 11 bases sitting between them. CDR3 DNA: TGTGCCAGCAGCAGCTTTACAGGGAACACCGGGGAGCTGTTTTTT. Its protein is CASSSFTGNTGELFF.

V is TRBV15 and J is TRBJ1-3; a possible D gene is TRBD1 (5 bases). CDR1 is LNHNV, CDR2 YYDKDF, per germline (reference sequence). The CDR3 runs 16 residues. Trimming stripped 0 bases from V and 7 bases from J, with 16 bases between. This CDR3 is CATSREATDRLNTIYF. CDR3 DNA: TGTGCCACCAGCAGAGAAGCTACAGACAGACTGAACACCATATATTTT.

The gene calls are TRBV7-9 and TRBJ2-1; 13 nucleotides match TRBD2. After removal of 1 base from V and 2 bases from J, the junction contained 5 bases not matched to a gene. The CDR3 is 18 amino acids. Germline assignment: CDR1 SEHNR and CDR2 FQNEAQ (reference sequence). CDR3 bases: TGTGCCAGCAGCTTAGAGGGGACTAGCGGGATGACCTACAATGAGCAGTTCTTC. The encoded protein is CASSLEGTSGMTYNEQFF. The full variable domain, in which reference TRBV7-9 and TRBJ2-1 provide the parts outside the CDR3, is DTGVSQNPRHKITKRGQNVTFRCDPISEHNRLYWYRQTLGQGPEFLTYFQNEAQLEKSRLLSDRFSAERPKGSFSTLEIQRTEQGDSAMYLCASSLEGTSGMTYNEQFFGPGTRLTVL.

In its sample, this clone was seen once. The chain combines TRBV6-5 with TRBJ2-7; D not certain. The V gene lost 5 bases and the J gene lost 0 bases, with 11 bases spanning the gap. The CDR3 totals 14 residues. Germline loops: CDR1 MNHEY, CDR2 SVGAGI. The CDR3 coding sequence is TGTGCCAGCAGTGGTAACTTTGGCTCCTACGAGCAGTACTTC. Amino acids: CASSGNFGSYEQYF.

This chain uses TRBV7-2 with TRBJ2-1, with TRBD2 matching 11 bases. The germline V gene encodes CDR1 SGHTA and CDR2 FQGNSA. Germline trimming cut 5 bases from V and 2 bases from J; bases unmatched to any gene: 2. The length of the CDR3 is 15 residues. CDR3 in amino acids: CASSPGLAAYNEQFF. CDR3 in DNA: TGTGCCAGCAGCCCGGGACTAGCGGCCTACAATGAGCAGTTCTTC. The complete variable domain, with remaining parts taken from reference TRBV7-2 and TRBJ2-1, reads GAGVSQSPSNKVTEKGKDVELRCDPISGHTALYWYRQSLGQGLEFLIYFQGNSAPDKSGLPSDRFSAERTGGSVSTLTIQRTQQEDSAVYLCASSPGLAAYNEQFFGPGTRLTVL.

The chain recombines TRBV7-8 with TRBJ2-3; TRBD2 matches 9 bases. The germline V gene encodes CDR1 SGHVS and CDR2 FQNEAQ. The CDR3 length is 17 residues. J gave up 3 bases and V 1 base, and 8 bases lay outside the gene matches. The CDR3 nucleotides read TGTGCCAGCAGCTTAGGGGCGGCGGGAGGGGTAACAGATACGCAGTATTTT. Translating gives CASSLGAAGGVTDTQYF.

The genes are TRBV10-1 and TRBJ2-2; D gene ambiguous. V lost 3 bases and J lost 1, with 9 bases in between. Germline V gene lookup returns CDR1 WNHNN and CDR2 SYGVQD (reference sequence). CDR3 size: 15 residues. The CDR3 sequence: CASSDIRGNTGELFF. As DNA, the CDR3 is TGCGCCAGCAGTGATATACGAGGGAACACCGGGGAGCTGTTTTTT.

This sequence joins TRBV29-1 and TRBJ2-1, with 8 bases lining up with TRBD2. J lost 2 bases, V lost 5 bases, and 17 bases had no gene match. The CDR3 covers 18 residues. Germline V CDR1 and CDR2: SQVTM, ANQGSEA. The chain's CDR3 is CSVQLGVLAGLAYNEQFF. As DNA, the CDR3 is TGCAGCGTTCAGCTGGGGGTTCTAGCGGGTTTAGCCTACAATGAGCAGTTCTTC.

The rearrangement uses TRBV9 and TRBJ2-3; D is perhaps TRBD1 (6 bases). There are 15 residues in the CDR3. The ends were cut back, 4 bases at V and 4 bases at J, with 16 bases in the middle. Germline loops: CDR1 SGDLS, CDR2 YYNGEE. CDR3 amino acids: CASSPRTASADTQYF. The CDR3 DNA reads as TGTGCCAGCAGCCCCCGGACAGCCTCCGCAGATACGCAGTATTTT.

The V call is TRBV28, the J call TRBJ1-2; possible D gene TRBD1, 5 bases. This CDR3 spans 16 amino acids. V lost 3 bases and J lost 3, with 17 bases in between. CDR1 MDHEN and CDR2 SYDVKM come from the germline V gene. The CDR3 DNA follows: TGTGCCAGCAGTTTCCGGCCTTGGGGCAATGACTATGGCTACACCTTC. Translating it yields CASSFRPWGNDYGYTF.

On this clone: The same CDR3 also results from other DNA sequences found in this sample. The rearrangement links TRBV7-2 to TRBJ2-5; D is ambiguous. V lost 0 bases and J 4 bases, leaving 3 bases between the germline ends. The CDR3 contains 12 residues. Germline CDR1 and CDR2: SGHTA and FQGNSA. The CDR3 region is CASSLARETQYF. CDR3 nucleotide sequence: TGTGCCAGCAGCTTAGCCCGAGAGACCCAGTACTTC.

The chain joins TRBV4-2 to TRBJ2-6, with D unresolved. The CDR3 is 15 amino acids. Germline V gene data show CDR1 as LGHNA and CDR2 as YNFKEQ. Trimming removed 0 bases from V and 0 bases from J, with 3 bases in between. CDR3 DNA sequence: TGTGCCAGCAGCCAAGACAGCTCTGGGGCCAACGTCCTGACTTTC. This codes for CASSQDSSGANVLTF.

This chain uses TRBV9 with TRBJ2-3; D is uncertain. Germline V CDR1 and CDR2: SGDLS, YYNGEE. The V end lost 3 bases, the J end lost 2 bases, and 7 bases lay between the germline ends. The CDR3 totals 13 residues. CDR3 sequence: CASSAPLTDTQYF. The CDR3 DNA reads TGTGCCAGCAGCGCTCCACTCACAGATACGCAGTATTTT.

The chain joins TRBV30 to TRBJ2-1, with 8 bases fitting TRBD1. Trimming at V came to 1 base and at J to 5 bases, leaving 7 bases not matched to a gene. From germline, CDR1 is GTSNPN and CDR2 SVGIG (reference sequence). The length of the CDR3 is 15 residues. Here the CDR3 reads CAWSGDGTGNNEQFF. DNA for the CDR3: TGTGCCTGGAGTGGAGACGGGACAGGTAACAATGAGCAGTTCTTC.

The CDR3 region has the DNA TGTGCCAGCAGCTTGGCAGGTAGCGGGAGAGGGAGGAATGAGCAGTTCTTC. Residues: CASSLAGSGRGRNEQFF. This sequence joins TRBV11-2 and TRBJ2-1; 9 bases align to TRBD2. CDR1 is SGHAT, CDR2 FQNNGV, per germline. The CDR3 runs to 17 residues. V lost 3 bases to trimming and J lost 7 bases; unmatched junction nucleotides: 13.

The chain couples TRBV9 to TRBJ2-2; D is possibly TRBD2 (6 bases). The CDR3 length is 17 residues. Germline V gene sequence: CDR1 SGDLS, CDR2 YYNGEE. V dropped 0 bases and J dropped 5 bases, with 17 bases sitting between them. DNA for the CDR3: TGTGCCAGCAGCGTAGAGTCCGGGAGAGTGTTTACCGGGGAGCTGTTTTTT. Amino acids: CASSVESGRVFTGELFF.

The J gene is TRBJ2-7, the V gene TRBV6-6, with 8 bases aligning to TRBD2. Germline loops: CDR1 MNHNY, CDR2 SVGAGI (reference sequence). The V and J ends lost 0 bases and 0 bases, in that order; junction bases with no gene match: 1. The CDR3 is made up of 15 amino acids. CDR3 DNA sequence: TGTGCCAGCAGTTACTCTAGCGGGGCCTCCTACGAGCAGTACTTC. This encodes CASSYSSGASYEQYF.

The chain is built from TRBV4-1 and TRBJ2-7; TRBD2 matches at 9 bases. Germline trimming cut 2 bases from V and 4 bases from J; bases unmatched to any gene: 6. This CDR3 has 15 residues. Germline loops: CDR1 MGHRA, CDR2 YSYEKL. The CDR3 DNA reads TGCGCCAGCAGCCAACCGGGACTAGCAGAGTACGAGCAGTACTTC. Its protein product is CASSQPGLAEYEQYF.

The chain has TRBV6-1 and TRBJ2-5; D call uncertain. The J call is in doubt because the DNA end fits TRBJ2-7 better. This CDR3 has 14 residues. CDR1 is MNHNS and CDR2 is SASEGT in the germline V gene. This CDR3 reads CASSEGAATYEQYF. CDR3 DNA: TGTGCCAGCAGTGAAGGGGCAGCTACCTACGAGCAGTACTTC.

J is TRBJ2-7 and V is TRBV18; TRBD1 agrees at 8 bases. Germline V gene lookup returns CDR1 KGHSH and CDR2 LQKENI. V gave up 0 bases and J gave up 3 bases; unmatched junction bases: 7. This CDR3 has 16 amino acids. The CDR3 loop is CASSPPEQGVVYEQYF. The CDR3 DNA reads as TGTGCCAGCTCACCACCAGAACAGGGGGTCGTCTACGAGCAGTACTTC.

DNA for the CDR3: TGTGCCAGCAGCAAAGAGCGGCAGAGCTCCTACGAGCAGTACTTC. It is translated as CASSKERQSSYEQYF. This chain connects TRBV7-9 to TRBJ2-7, with D perhaps matching TRBD2 (5 bases). Germline loops: CDR1 SEHNR, CDR2 FQNEAQ (reference sequence). This CDR3 spans 15 amino acids. V lost 5 bases to trimming and J lost 0 bases, with 14 bases between them.

This sequence joins TRBV15 and TRBJ2-7; 9 bases are a match to TRBD1. The CDR3 is 16 amino acids. The ends lost 3 bases at V and 0 bases at J; junction bases unmatched: 6. The germline CDR1 and CDR2 sequences are LNHNV and YYDKDF (reference sequence). CDR3 region: CATSRETGGYSYEQYF. The CDR3 coding sequence is TGTGCCACCAGCAGGGAAACAGGGGGCTACTCCTACGAGCAGTACTTC.